These T cell receptor beta chains were read from a single sample in a study of shared clonotypes between healthy human individuals. Clones were read by immunoSEQ multiplex PCR, and TCRdb kept only the in-frame ones, dropping some. The sample lists some 500,000 clones, around 96% occurring once. Specimen: naive CD4+ T cells sorted from blood. These receptor sequences come from a woman in her 30s in good health. CDR3s include the opening cysteine and the closing phenylalanine or tryptophan. Each record gives: D gene, J gene, V gene, clone size, CDR3 DNA, CDR3 protein. The D gene is left open where the match is weak. The size of a clone is reported for some rows only, either as once, few or many, or as a class for expanded clones.

D gene: TRBD1
J gene: TRBJ1-4
V gene: TRBV5-1
clone size: .
CDR3 DNA: TGCGCCAGCAGCTTGGGAGGACAGGCGGGTGAAAAACTGTTTTTT
CDR3 protein: CASSLGGQAGEKLFF

D gene: .
J gene: TRBJ2-7
V gene: TRBV28
clone size: .
CDR3 DNA: TGTGCCAGCTCCGAAGCGCAGGAGGTCTACGAGCAGTACTTC
CDR3 protein: CASSEAQEVYEQYF

D gene: .
J gene: TRBJ2-1
V gene: TRBV5-1
clone size: .
CDR3 DNA: TGCGCCAGCAGCCCTACTAGCGCCAGGGGCGATGAGCAGTTCTTC
CDR3 protein: CASSPTSARGDEQFF

D gene: .
J gene: TRBJ1-1
V gene: TRBV6-5
clone size: .
CDR3 DNA: TGTGCCAGCAGTTACTTCGGACGTCCGAACACTGAAGCTTTCTTT
CDR3 protein: CASSYFGRPNTEAFF

D gene: TRBD1
J gene: TRBJ2-3
V gene: TRBV5-1
clone size: .
CDR3 DNA: TGCGCCAGCAGCTCATCCTTGGACAGGGTGTCAGATACGCAGTATTTT
CDR3 protein: CASSSSLDRVSDTQYF

D gene: .
J gene: TRBJ2-7
V gene: TRBV19
clone size: .
CDR3 DNA: TGTGCCACCAGCGAAGAGGGCTACGAGCAGTACTTC
CDR3 protein: CATSEEGYEQYF

D gene: TRBD2
J gene: TRBJ2-3
V gene: TRBV11-3
clone size: .
CDR3 DNA: TGTGCCAGCAGCCAGGGACTAGCGGGAGGGTCAGATACGCAGTATTTT
CDR3 protein: CASSQGLAGGSDTQYF

D gene: .
J gene: TRBJ2-1
V gene: TRBV7-9
clone size: few
CDR3 DNA: TGTGCCAGCAGCCTTGTTCAGGGAAAGCAGTTCTTC
CDR3 protein: CASSLVQGKQFF

D gene: TRBD2
J gene: TRBJ2-2
V gene: TRBV5-6
clone size: .
CDR3 DNA: TGTGCCAGCAGCCCCCTAGCGGGCGTCACCGGGGAGCTGTTTTTT
CDR3 protein: CASSPLAGVTGELFF

D gene: TRBD1
J gene: TRBJ1-3
V gene: TRBV7-9
clone size: .
CDR3 DNA: TGTGCCAGCAGCTGGACAGGGTCTGGAAACACCATATATTTT
CDR3 protein: CASSWTGSGNTIYF

D gene: .
J gene: TRBJ2-7
V gene: TRBV27
clone size: .
CDR3 DNA: TGTGCCAGCAGTTCCCGGGGCAACGAGCAGTACTTC
CDR3 protein: CASSSRGNEQYF

D gene: .
J gene: TRBJ2-7
V gene: TRBV10-3
clone size: .
CDR3 DNA: TGTGCCATCGGGAGTACACAGCCTTCCGAGCAGTACTTC
CDR3 protein: CAIGSTQPSEQYF

D gene: .
J gene: TRBJ2-7
V gene: TRBV28
clone size: .
CDR3 DNA: TGTGCCAGCAGTTTAGGGACGCCCTACGAGCAGTACTTC
CDR3 protein: CASSLGTPYEQYF

D gene: .
J gene: TRBJ2-1
V gene: TRBV28
clone size: .
CDR3 DNA: TGTGCCAGCAGTTTCCTCGGGACTCTCGAGCAGTTCTTC
CDR3 protein: CASSFLGTLEQFF

D gene: .
J gene: TRBJ2-5
V gene: TRBV19
clone size: .
CDR3 DNA: TGTGCCAGTAGCCCAACTAGCTTGGATTCTCAAGAGACCCAGTACTTC
CDR3 protein: CASSPTSLDSQETQYF

D gene: TRBD1
J gene: TRBJ1-5
V gene: TRBV4-1
clone size: .
CDR3 DNA: TGCGCCAGCAGTCCCGCCGGGGACAGCTATAGCAATCAGCCCCAGCATTTT
CDR3 protein: CASSPAGDSYSNQPQHF

D gene: .
J gene: TRBJ2-5
V gene: TRBV25-1
clone size: .
CDR3 DNA: TGTGCCACCACCCTCGATCGGGCCCGGGTGGGGGAGACCCAGTACTTC
CDR3 protein: CATTLDRARVGETQYF

D gene: .
J gene: TRBJ2-1
V gene: TRBV7-2
clone size: .
CDR3 DNA: TGTGCCAGCAGCCCTCGAGGGGGGGCATCCTACAATGAGCAGTTCTTC
CDR3 protein: CASSPRGGASYNEQFF

D gene: TRBD1
J gene: TRBJ2-4
V gene: TRBV5-1
clone size: .
CDR3 DNA: TGCGCCAGCAGCGATTTCGACAGGGTTGAAAACATTCAGTACTTC
CDR3 protein: CASSDFDRVENIQYF

D gene: .
J gene: TRBJ2-7
V gene: TRBV7-8
clone size: .
CDR3 DNA: TGTGCCAGCGGCGGGATGGGCTACGAGCAGTACTTC
CDR3 protein: CASGGMGYEQYF